This T cell receptor (beta chain) comes out of a study of shared clonotypes between healthy human individuals. Study-level points and caveats: The sharing of 4.5% to 6.5% of naive CD4 clonotypes was seen across a handful of donors. The four-donor shared clonotypes exceeded non-shared clonotypes in generation probability, with non-shared ones scoring lower.

Profiling relied on immunoSEQ multiplex PCR, and the TCRdb table lists in-frame clones only, not all of them. The sample lists fewer than 1 million clones, about 96% occurring once. V lost 1 base and J 0 bases, leaving 1 base between the germline ends. This CDR3 region has 13 residues. Germline CDR1 is SGHDN and CDR2 is FVKESK. The naive CD8 fraction comprised CD45RO-negative cells positively selected for CCR7 and excluded terminally differentiated effector memory CD45RA+ cells. Caucasian adults residing in Nashville, Tennessee made up all the donors. About this clone itself: The antigen remains unidentified.

The chain links TRBV14 to TRBJ2-4; D not resolved. The clonotype comes from a man aged 30 to 39 in good health. The source material was naive CD8+ T cells sorted from blood. As DNA, the CDR3 is TGTGCCAGCAGCCAAGCAGCCAAAAACATTCAGTACTTC. It encodes CASSQAAKNIQYF.